Listed here are 15 T cell receptor beta chains from one sample, sequenced in a study of blood T cells in healthy people across ages. A sample-barcoded 5' primer and a J-beta primer mix were used in a second PCR of about 7 to 11 cycles. Via MiXCR, TCRdb re-called the 5' RACE reads, giving one row per CDR3 protein. The table shows about 560,000 distinct CDR3 sequences, with around a quarter occurring only once. This sample was shared with a second study, whose subject was T cells of mothers and their children.

Sequenced input: blood. These TCRs come from a boy aged 2 to 10 in good health.

The genes are TRBV27 and TRBJ2-7, with D maybe TRBD2 (7 bases). Trimming took off 4 bases at V and 2 bases at J, with 21 bases between the two ends. CDR3 length: 17 residues. CDR1 and CDR2 (germline): MNHEY, SMNVEV (reference sequence). The CDR3 loop is CASSSVPGASGAYEQYF. The CDR3 bases are TGTGCCAGCAGTTCCGTACCGGGGGCTAGCGGCGCCTACGAGCAGTACTTC.

The table lists this clonotype with a few counts. The chain has TRBV7-2 and TRBJ2-4; a possible D gene is TRBD1 (5 bases). V lost 1 base and J 2 bases, leaving 9 bases between the germline ends. CDR1 is SGHTA and CDR2 is FQGNSA in the germline V gene. This CDR3 spans 15 amino acids. The CDR3 loop reads CASSLVAGTKNIQYF. DNA for the CDR3: TGTGCCAGCAGCTTAGTCGCAGGGACCAAAAACATTCAGTACTTC.

This clonotype has a handful of counts. The chain links TRBV20-1 to TRBJ2-5; 10 bases map to TRBD1. The J segment lost 4 bases and the V segment lost 6 bases, leaving 8 bases of the junction unmatched. Looked up from germline, CDR1 is DFQATT and CDR2 is SNEGSKA (reference sequence). The CDR3 length is 14 residues. CDR3 coding DNA: TGCAGTGCCGCCGGGACAGGGGTCGCAGAGACCCAGTACTTC. Residues: CSAAGTGVAETQYF.

The chain employs TRBV27 and TRBJ2-1; 10 nucleotides agree with TRBD2. This CDR3 comprises 17 residues. Trimming at V came to 1 base and at J to 4 bases, leaving 7 bases not matched to a gene. Germline CDR1 MNHEY, CDR2 SMNVEV (reference sequence). Here the CDR3 reads CASSLWASGRGYNEQFF. As DNA, the CDR3 is TGTGCCAGCAGTTTATGGGCTAGCGGGAGAGGGTACAATGAGCAGTTCTTC.

This rearrangement joins TRBV2 to TRBJ1-2, with 7 bases aligning to TRBD1. There are 14 residues in the CDR3. Germline CDR1 SNHLY, CDR2 FYNNEI. After removal of 2 bases from V and 7 bases from J, the junction contained 7 bases not matched to a gene. This CDR3 reads CASSEYGTAGGYTF. Written as DNA, the CDR3 is TGTGCCAGCAGTGAATATGGGACAGCTGGTGGCTACACCTTC.

This clonotype was found a few times. V and J are TRBV6-7 and TRBJ2-3; 7 nucleotides line up with TRBD2. TRBV6-7 is noted as an ORF with a role that remains uncertain. J gave up 0 bases and V 1 base, and 7 bases lay outside the gene matches. The CDR3 consists of 17 residues. In DNA, the CDR3 is TGTGCCAGCAGTTACTTCCGACTAGCAGATAGCACAGATACGCAGTATTTT. This sequence encodes CASSYFRLADSTDTQYF.

The V gene is TRBV20-1, the J gene TRBJ1-1; a weak D match, TRBD1 (6 bases). The V gene's germline CDR1 is DFQATT and CDR2 SNEGSKA (reference sequence). V lost 0 bases to trimming and J lost 4 bases, with 12 bases between them. This CDR3 has 14 amino acids. CDR3 nucleotides: TGCAGTGCTAGAGATTTCCAGGGGCCCACTGAAGCTTTCTTT. This gives the protein CSARDFQGPTEAFF.

This clonotype was detected a few times. The chain uses TRBV20-1 and TRBJ1-5; tentative D call: TRBD1 (6 bases). The CDR3 is 14 amino acids. The ends were cut back, 1 base at V and 5 bases at J, with 12 bases in the middle. CDR1 and CDR2 from the germline V gene are DFQATT and SNEGSKA (reference sequence). CDR3 nucleotides: TGCAGTGCTAGAGGAGGGGACACCCATCAGCCCCAGCATTTT. It yields the protein CSARGGDTHQPQHF.

The chain employs TRBV7-9 and TRBJ2-7; D gene ambiguous. The V and J ends lost 1 base and 5 bases respectively, with 15 bases between them. The CDR3 is made up of 15 amino acids. Germline CDR1 reads SEHNR; CDR2 reads FQNEAQ (reference sequence). The CDR3 region has the DNA TGTGCCAGCAGCTTAGATTTAGGCCGGTTCAACGAGCAGTACTTC. This sequence encodes CASSLDLGRFNEQYF.

This clonotype was seen only a few times. This chain connects TRBV7-8 to TRBJ2-5, with 9 positions matching TRBD2. The germline V gene encodes CDR1 SGHVS and CDR2 FQNEAQ. J was trimmed by 3 bases and V by 1 base; bases with no gene match: 9. The CDR3 spans 17 residues. CDR3 in DNA: TGTGCCAGCAGCTTAGTCCGAGCGGGGGGACCCGAAGAGACCCAGTACTTC. Protein: CASSLVRAGGPEETQYF.

In this sample, this clonotype turned up a few times. This chain connects TRBV2 to TRBJ1-1, with D possibly matching TRBD1 (5 bases). The CDR3 sequence is 14 residues long. Trimming removed 1 base at V and 4 bases at J, with 10 bases between. Germline V gene data show CDR1 as SNHLY and CDR2 as FYNNEI. In nucleotides, the CDR3 is TGTGCCAGCAGTGAAGGTCGGGGGATCACTGAAGCTTTCTTT. It translates to CASSEGRGITEAFF.

The CDR3 DNA reads TGTGCCAGCAGATGGACAGGGGGGACAAACGAGCAGTACTTC. This sequence encodes CASRWTGGTNEQYF. V gene TRBV6-2 or TRBV6-3 combines with J gene TRBJ2-5, with 10 bases aligning to TRBD1. The J call may be incorrect, as the DNA end agrees better with TRBJ2-7. The germline V gene has CDR1 MNHEY and CDR2 SVGEGT. The CDR3 extends over 14 amino acids.

This clonotype showed up many times. V usage is TRBV6-5 and J usage is TRBJ2-5, with 7 bases lining up with TRBD1. The germline V gene encodes CDR1 MNHEY and CDR2 SVGAGI. With V trimmed by 5 bases and J by 4 bases, 4 bases remained unmatched. This CDR3 region has 13 residues. CDR3 amino acids: CASSPYRGETQYF. The CDR3 DNA reads TGTGCCAGCAGTCCCTACAGGGGAGAGACCCAGTACTTC.

The chain carries TRBV20-1 and TRBJ1-2; 7 nucleotides line up with TRBD1. The germline V gene has CDR1 DFQATT and CDR2 SNEGSKA (reference sequence). The CDR3 runs to 16 residues. V shed 6 bases and J 4 bases; nucleotides not matched to a gene: 17. In DNA form, the CDR3 reads TGCAGTGCCAGGGACAGCACCCAGGACGTGGTCTATGGCTACACCTTC. Translated, it gives CSARDSTQDVVYGYTF.

This clonotype was seen at least ten times. The chain joins TRBV29-1 to TRBJ2-1; TRBD1 is a possible D gene (6 bases). In germline, CDR1 is SQVTM, CDR2 ANQGSEA. This CDR3 spans 12 amino acids. Trimming took 4 bases from V and 7 from J, leaving 11 bases between them. CDR3 loop: CSVAGDWNEQFF. For the CDR3, the DNA is TGCAGCGTTGCAGGGGATTGGAATGAGCAGTTCTTC.